Listed below are T cell receptor beta chains from one sample, sequenced in a study of T cell responses to AZD1222 COVID-19 vaccine. Produced via immunoSEQ multiplex PCR; TCRdb's table is partial and in-frame only. This sample has about 150,000 clones, with roughly 87% found just once. The sequencing used peripheral blood, collected 28 days after the second AZD1222 dose. The receptors were sampled from an adult who received the AZD1222 COVID-19 vaccine. The CDR3 runs from the conserved cysteine through the conserved F or W. The D gene is left open where the match is weak. The size field is filled for only some rows; it gives once, few, many or a size class.

j_call clone_size d_call v_call cdr3_nt cdr3_aa
TRBJ2-1 - - TRBV5-1 TGCGCCAGCACCGCCGGGGGAGTCTACAATGAGCAGTTCTTC CASTAGGVYNEQFF
TRBJ2-3 - - TRBV12-3/TRBV12-4 TGTGCCAGCAACCCTTCGTCAGATACGCAGTATTTT CASNPSSDTQYF
TRBJ2-7 - - TRBV27 TGTGCCAGCAGTTTAAGCTCAACCGGCTACGAGCAGTACTTC CASSLSSTGYEQYF
TRBJ1-1 - - TRBV6-5 TGTGCCAGCGGAAAACAGGGCCCCCAAGCTTTCTTT CASGKQGPQAFF
TRBJ1-2 - TRBD1 TRBV6-2/TRBV6-3 TGTGCCAGCAGTTACACGGACAGGGGGCTTGGAGGCTACACCTTC CASSYTDRGLGGYTF
TRBJ1-6 - - TRBV9 TGTGCCAGCAGCCGTAGTTATAGACCTAATTCACCCCTCCACTTT CASSRSYRPNSPLHF
TRBJ1-5 - - TRBV2 TGTGCCAGCAGTGATCAGGGTGGTATCGGCAATCAGCCCCAGCATTTT CASSDQGGIGNQPQHF
TRBJ2-7 - TRBD2 TRBV7-2 TGTGCCAGCAGCTTGGGGGTTAGCGGGGGGTCCGAGCAGTACTTC CASSLGVSGGSEQYF
TRBJ2-1 - - TRBV7-9 TGTGCCAGCAGCTTAGGCCGCGATGAGCAGTTCTTC CASSLGRDEQFF
TRBJ1-1 few - TRBV7-9 TGTGCCAGCAGCTTAGTAGGCAGTGGCACTGAAGCTTTCTTT CASSLVGSGTEAFF
TRBJ2-7 few - TRBV27 TGTGCCAGCAGTCCCGCATTTGCGGACGAGCAGTACTTC CASSPAFADEQYF
TRBJ1-2 - TRBD1 TRBV5-1 TGCGCCAGCAGCTTAGGACAGGGGGCGGGTGGCTACACCTTC CASSLGQGAGGYTF
TRBJ1-1 - TRBD1 TRBV5-4 TGTGCCAGCATGGGACAGGGTCTCGTTGGCGGCACTGAAGCTTTCTTT CASMGQGLVGGTEAFF
TRBJ2-1 - - TRBV5-8 TGTGCCAGCAGCGTTGGACAGTACAATGAGCAGTTCTTC CASSVGQYNEQFF
TRBJ1-4 - - TRBV12-3/TRBV12-4 TGTGCCAGCAGTTTGGGACGTGAAAAACTGTTTTTT CASSLGREKLFF
TRBJ1-2 - - TRBV6-5 TGTGCCAGCACCAAAACCGGGGTTGGCTATGGCTACACCTTC CASTKTGVGYGYTF
TRBJ1-5 - - TRBV2 TGTGCCAGCAGGGCCCCAGGAAGCAATCAGCCCCAGCATTTT CASRAPGSNQPQHF
TRBJ2-2 - - TRBV7-8 TGTGCCAGCAGCTTACCGAGAGTGGGTCCCGGGGAGCTGTTTTTT CASSLPRVGPGELFF
TRBJ1-4 - - TRBV12-3/TRBV12-4 TGTGCCAGCAGTTTAGGTGGAGTACTGTTTTTT CASSLGGVLFF
TRBJ1-2 - - TRBV2 TGTGCCACCACGACGGGACCCTATGGCTACACCTTC CATTTGPYGYTF
TRBJ1-5 - - TRBV6-5 TGTGCCAGCCTCAATGGGGGGGGGACCCATCAGCCCCAGCATTTT CASLNGGGTHQPQHF
TRBJ2-1 - - TRBV7-8 TGTGCCAGCAGCTTAGCGCACCTGAACAATGAGCAGTTCTTC CASSLAHLNNEQFF
TRBJ2-7 - - TRBV23-1 TGCGCCAGCAGTCAATCGACTGGCAGGAGCTCCTACGAGCAGTACTTC CASSQSTGRSSYEQYF
TRBJ1-1 - - TRBV2 TGTGCCAGCACCTCAGGGACTGAAGCTTTCTTT CASTSGTEAFF
TRBJ1-1 - - TRBV11-3 TGTGCCAGCAGCTCGAATCCGGGGGGCACTGAAGCTTTCTTT CASSSNPGGTEAFF
TRBJ1-2 - - TRBV9 TGTGCCAGCAGCTCGGGGGGGAATAACTATGGCTACACCTTC CASSSGGNNYGYTF
TRBJ2-1 few TRBD2 TRBV27 TGTGCCAGCAGTTTATTAGGGACTAGCGGGGTCAATGAGCAGTTCTTC CASSLLGTSGVNEQFF
TRBJ1-3 - - TRBV5-4 TGTGCCAGCAGTTCCGACAGGATCTCTGGAAACACCATATATTTT CASSSDRISGNTIYF
TRBJ2-6 - TRBD1 TRBV27 TGTGCCAGCAGTCCAAGACAGGGGGCGAGGTTCACTGGGGCCAACGTCCTGACTTTC CASSPRQGARFTGANVLTF
TRBJ1-6 few - TRBV19 TGTGCCAGTAGTGCTCAGGGCAGGAATTCACCCCTCCACTTT CASSAQGRNSPLHF
TRBJ2-7 - TRBD2 TRBV19 TGTGCCAGTAGTCCTAGCGGGGCTTCCTACGAGCAGTACTTC CASSPSGASYEQYF
TRBJ1-3 - - TRBV6-5 TGTGCCAGCAGTTACGGCCCGGGCCGCGGAAACACCATATATTTT CASSYGPGRGNTIYF
TRBJ1-6 - - TRBV27 TGTGCCAGCAGTTTGCAGGGTCTCTATAATTCACCCCTCCACTTT CASSLQGLYNSPLHF
TRBJ2-1 - - TRBV20-1 TGCAGTGCTAGTCACGGGAGCTCCTACAATGAGCAGTTCTTC CSASHGSSYNEQFF
TRBJ2-1 - TRBD2 TRBV29-1 TGCAGCGCGGGAGGTAGCTGGGATGAGCAGTTCTTC CSAGGSWDEQFF
TRBJ2-1 - TRBD1 TRBV2 TGTGCCAGCAGTGCCCACGGGACAGGCCTATGGAGGAATGAGCAGTTCTTC CASSAHGTGLWRNEQFF
TRBJ2-1 - - TRBV30 TGTGCCTGGGCCTTGGGTGAGCAGTTCTTC CAWALGEQFF
TRBJ2-7 - - TRBV29-1 TGCAGCGTTGGACCCGAGTCATACGAGCAGTACTTC CSVGPESYEQYF
TRBJ1-1 - - TRBV28 TGTGCCAGCAGTTCCCCCCCGGGGAACACTGAAGCTTTCTTT CASSSPPGNTEAFF
TRBJ1-1 - - TRBV3-1/TRBV3-2 TGTGCCAGCAGCCAAGTTGGAGGCACTGAAGCTTTCTTT CASSQVGGTEAFF
TRBJ1-2 - TRBD1 TRBV12-5 TGTGCTAGTGCCTCCGGGACAGGGGCCCCATACACCTTC CASASGTGAPYTF
TRBJ2-1 - TRBD2 TRBV30 TGTGCCTTGGCTAGCGGGGGCATCTACAATGAGCAGTTCTTC CALASGGIYNEQFF
TRBJ1-2 - TRBD1 TRBV3-1/TRBV3-2 TGTGCCAGCAGCCCCCGACAGGGGGCAAGTTTGACTAATGGCTACACCTTC CASSPRQGASLTNGYTF
TRBJ2-5 - - TRBV7-2 TGTGCCAGCAGCTTAGGTCAGCAAGAGACCCAGTACTTC CASSLGQQETQYF
TRBJ1-2 - TRBD1 TRBV14 TGTGCCAGCAGCCAAGTTGGACAGGAGGACTATGGCTACACCTTC CASSQVGQEDYGYTF
TRBJ2-7 - TRBD1 TRBV29-1 TGCAGCGTCAGAGGGGACAGGACAGGGGCCTATACCTACGAGCAGTACTTC CSVRGDRTGAYTYEQYF
TRBJ1-1 - - TRBV6-2/TRBV6-3 TGTGCCAGCAGTTCCCGTCGGTGGGAAGCTTTCTTT CASSSRRWEAFF
TRBJ1-5 - TRBD1 TRBV18 TGTGCCAGCTCACCGAATACAGGGGGCAATCAGCCCCAGCATTTT CASSPNTGGNQPQHF
TRBJ2-7 - TRBD2 TRBV19 TGTGCCAGTAGTCCTTCTAGCGGGGCCTTCTACGAGCAGTACTTC CASSPSSGAFYEQYF
TRBJ1-2 - - TRBV5-1 TGCGCCAGCAGCTTCGGGCAGGTCTATGGCTACACCTTC CASSFGQVYGYTF
TRBJ1-2 - TRBD1 TRBV27 TGTGCCAGCAGTTTATCGGCAGGGGGTCTCTATGGCTACACCTTC CASSLSAGGLYGYTF
TRBJ2-3 - - TRBV10-2 TGCGCCAGCAGCGTTCAAGGAGATACGCAGTATTTT CASSVQGDTQYF